Listed below are T cell receptor beta chains from one sample, sequenced in a study of tumor and adjacent non-tumor tissue in lung cancer. A single record per CDR3 protein comes from TCRdb applying MiXCR to the multiplex PCR reads. The sample lists tens of thousands of distinct CDR3 sequences, about 63% occurring once. Input material: distant non-tumor lung tissue. The receptors come from a man in his 70s with non-small cell lung cancer. Both conserved end residues are part of each CDR3. D genes are given only for firm matches. For some rows the clone size is stated as once, few or many, or as a class when expanded; others skip it.

TRBV7-9	.	many	TRBJ1-2	TGTGCCAGCAGCTTAGGAGATGGCTACACCTTC	CASSLGDGYTF
TRBV10-1	.	.	TRBJ1-2	TGCGCAAGCAGTGAGCCGTTACTGAGTGGCTACACCTTC	CASSEPLLSGYTF
TRBV28	.	.	TRBJ2-6	TGTGCCAGCAGTTTAATATATGGGGCCAACGTCCTGACTTTC	CASSLIYGANVLTF
TRBV29-1	.	.	TRBJ2-7	TGCAGCGTTAGGGAGTCGGGGGAGCACTACTTC	CSVRESGEHYF
TRBV29-1	.	.	TRBJ2-1	TGCAGCGTTGAAGAACAGGGCCGTCGCTCCTACAATGAGCAATTCTTC	CSVEEQGRRSYNEQFF
TRBV20-1	.	few	TRBJ1-5	TGCAGTGCTAGCAGGGGTGGACAGCCCCAGCATTTT	CSASRGGQPQHF
TRBV5-1	.	.	TRBJ2-7	TGCGCCAGCAGCCCCTTCCTGACTCTCCTACACTTC	CASSPFLTLLHF
TRBV7-9	.	.	TRBJ2-6	TGTGCCAGCAGCCAAAAACGGACCTCTGGGGCCAACGTCCTGACTTTC	CASSQKRTSGANVLTF
TRBV10-2	.	.	TRBJ2-7	TGCGCAAGGAGTTCTACCGCAGGCTACGAGCAGCACTTC	CARSSTAGYEQHF
TRBV28	TRBD1	many	TRBJ1-3	TGTGCCAGCAGTTCCCCCGGGACAGGAGACAAGGCCATATATTTT	CASSSPGTGDKAIYF
TRBV5-6	.	.	TRBJ2-7	TGTGCCAGCAGCCCGGACGGGGCATCCTACGAGCTGTACTTC	CASSPDGASYELYF
TRBV28	TRBD2	.	TRBJ2-1	TGTGCCAGTTCCAGCGGGGGGGACTCCTATAATAAGCAGTTCTTC	CASSSGGDSYNKQFF
TRBV10-3	.	.	TRBJ2-3	TGTGCCATCAATGGCTTTAGCATAGATACGCAGTATTTT	CAINGFSIDTQYF
TRBV21-1	.	.	TRBJ1-5	TGTGCCAGCGGCTGGGGCAGGGAGAAGACTCAGCCCCAGCATTTT	CASGWGREKTQPQHF
TRBV24-1	.	.	TRBJ2-1	TGTGCCAGCACCTTAACCCGGAACGAGAACAATGAGCAGTTCTTC	CASTLTRNENNEQFF
TRBV28	.	.	TRBJ2-7	TGTGCCAGCGCCCGCGGCCCCTCTTTGCGCGAGCAGTACTTC	CASARGPSLREQYF
TRBV30	.	few	TRBJ2-6	TGTGCCTGGAGTGTACTCCTCGCTGAGGCCAACGTCCTGACTTTC	CAWSVLLAEANVLTF
TRBV10-3	TRBD1	.	TRBJ1-1	TGTACCATCAGCGCCATTTTAGGGGGCGTTGACACTAAGGCTTTCTTT	CTISAILGGVDTKAFF
TRBV11-2	TRBD2	few	TRBJ2-1	TGTGCCAGGAGCATTAGCGGGAGTTCCTATAATGAGCAGTTCTTC	CARSISGSSYNEQFF
TRBV5-6	TRBD1	many	TRBJ2-5	TGTGCCAGCAGGGGACAGGGCGAGGGGGAGACCCAGTACTTC	CASRGQGEGETQYF
TRBV11-2	.	few	TRBJ2-3	TGTGCCGGCAGCTTAGTGCAGGCGGTTTCTTCCACAGATGCGCAGTATTTT	CAGSLVQAVSSTDAQYF
TRBV29-1	.	many	TRBJ2-1	TGCAGCGTTGCAGAGCAGTTCTTC	CSVAEQFF
TRBV4-1	.	.	TRBJ2-4	TGCACCAGCAGCCAAATGATGCAAAACATTCAATACTTC	CTSSQMMQNIQYF
TRBV6-5	TRBD2	many	TRBJ2-3	TGTGCCAGCAGTTACTTCCCAGCGGGGGGCCCCACAGATACGCAGTATTTT	CASSYFPAGGPTDTQYF
TRBV28	TRBD1	few	TRBJ2-7	TGTGCCAGCAGTTCCCGGACAGGGGCCTTCTACGAGCAGTACTTC	CASSSRTGAFYEQYF
TRBV11-2	TRBD1	.	TRBJ2-2	TGTGCCATCAGTCCACAGGGGAACGGGGAGTTGTTATTT	CAISPQGNGELLF
TRBV5-6	.	.	TRBJ1-1	TGTGCCAGCAGCTCTGGGCCTAAGGGGGACACTGAAGCTTTCTTT	CASSSGPKGDTEAFF
TRBV5-4	.	once	TRBJ2-1	TGTGCCAGCAGCTTGGCGACTAACGGGACGAGCTCCTACAATGAGCACTTCTTC	CASSLATNGTSSYNEHFF
TRBV4-1	.	.	TRBJ2-7	TGCGCCAGCAGCTCCCCGGGACCCCCCTACGAGCAGTGCTTC	CASSSPGPPYEQCF
TRBV28	TRBD1	.	TRBJ2-7	TGTGCCAGCGGACAGGGGAACATACACTACGAGCAGTACTTC	CASGQGNIHYEQYF
TRBV4-2	.	.	TRBJ2-3	TGTGCCAGCAGCCAAGATCAGTGGGGGGGCGGAGATACGCAGTATTTT	CASSQDQWGGGDTQYF
TRBV5-1	.	.	TRBJ2-7	TGCGCCAGCAGCTTTACAGGGAACTGCGAACAGTACTTC	CASSFTGNCEQYF
TRBV11-2	.	.	TRBJ1-2	TGTGCCAGTGGGCAGGGGACTAACTATGGCTACGCCTTC	CASGQGTNYGYAF
TRBV11-1	TRBD1	.	TRBJ1-2	TGTACCAGCAGCCTGGCGACAGGGGTCGGATATGGCTACACCTTC	CTSSLATGVGYGYTF
TRBV30	.	once	TRBJ1-2	TGTGCCTCTACACCCGGGCGGGGCAGATCTGGTGGCTACATCTTC	CASTPGRGRSGGYIF
TRBV5-8	.	few	TRBJ1-5	TGTGCCAGCAGCTTCGACGGTTATAGCAATCAGCCCCAGCATTTT	CASSFDGYSNQPQHF
TRBV6-5	.	large	TRBJ1-6	TGTGCCAGCAGTTACTCCTCAGACAATTCACCCCTCCACTTT	CASSYSSDNSPLHF
TRBV6-1	TRBD2	many	TRBJ2-7	TGTGCCAGCACTCGGGACTATACCACCTACGAGCAGTACTTC	CASTRDYTTYEQYF
TRBV20-1	TRBD1	many	TRBJ2-2	TGCAGTGCTCCTCTACAGGGGGCGCAGACCGGGGAGCTGTTTTTT	CSAPLQGAQTGELFF
TRBV5-4	TRBD1	.	TRBJ1-1	TGTGCCAGCAGCTTGGCGGGCAGGGGGCGAAGTGAAGCTTTCTTT	CASSLAGRGRSEAFF
TRBV29-1	TRBD1	many	TRBJ2-7	TGCAGCGTTAATGGACAGGGGAGGTACGAGCAGTACTTC	CSVNGQGRYEQYF